This TCR beta chain was sequenced in a study of human T cells and chemical hapten exposure. Regarding this clonotype: Its antigen remains unknown.

Unfractionated whole blood yielded total RNA. Findings of the study overall: TCRs at a frequency above 1 in 1000 stayed unchanged with DPC sensitization.

The library put unique molecular identifiers onto individual cDNA molecules. TCRdb itself ran the reads through MiXCR, one entry per CDR3 protein. The table has about 900 distinct CDR3 sequences, around 88% seen once. Trimming left V 1 base short and J 5 bases short, with 15 bases between. The CDR3 loop spans 15 amino acids. Germline V gives CDR1 SGHRS, CDR2 YFSETQ. The receptor comes from a human donor with alopecia, or a healthy volunteer (not recorded which). Some clones in this sample may be carry-over from other donors' samples. This table probably holds off-target reads from a library built for another chain. The V gene is TRBV5-1, the J gene TRBJ2-5; TRBD1 might be the D (6 bases). The material sequenced was whole blood. CDR3 sequence: CASSLTGSLTETQYF. The CDR3 bases are TGCGCCAGCAGCTTGACAGGGAGTCTGACGGAGACCCAGTACTTC.